This TCR beta chain was sequenced in a study of T cell responses to AZD1222 COVID-19 vaccine. Data came from immunoSEQ multiplex PCR; TCRdb stores just in-frame clones and leaves some out. This table holds 120,000 or so clones, around 88% found once. V was pared by 2 bases and J by 3 bases, with 11 bases between. CDR1 and CDR2 from the germline V gene are LGHNA and YNFKEQ. The CDR3 has 14 residues. The chain couples TRBV4-2 to TRBJ2-7; tentatively, D is TRBD2 (6 bases). The receptor was isolated from an adult in good health. Specimen: peripheral blood, collected on day 0 of MenACWY control vaccination. CDR3 loop: CASSQINSGYEQYF. CDR3 coding DNA: TGTGCCAGCAGCCAAATTAATAGCGGCTACGAGCAGTACTTC.